This T cell receptor beta chain was sequenced during a study of blood T cell repertoires in COVID-19. Study background: There were acute and convalescent COVID-19 samples, and they came from the United States, Italy and Spain. In each case, the material was cDNA or gDNA derived from T cells, B-cell-depleted T cells, or PBMCs.

Germline V gene lookup returns CDR1 SGHDT and CDR2 YYEEEE. V lost 2 bases and J lost 5, with 16 bases in between. The CDR3 spans 15 residues. Authors' data handling: Estimation of nucleated cell counts relied on the amplification of reference gene primers. Method: immunoSEQ multiplex PCR; TCRdb's copy keeps in-frame clones and lacks some. V and J calls and clone size come straight from that table; D and trimming were deduced from the DNA. The sample has fewer than 80,000 clones, 75% to 85% seen once. What was sequenced was peripheral blood. The V call is TRBV5-6, the J call TRBJ2-5, with no clear D. The origin of this receptor is a woman older than 75 with active or convalescent COVID-19. CDR3 sequence (DNA): TGTGCCAGCAGCTTTCGCCGGGTATTCCAGGAGACCCAGTACTTC. Translation gives CASSFRRVFQETQYF.